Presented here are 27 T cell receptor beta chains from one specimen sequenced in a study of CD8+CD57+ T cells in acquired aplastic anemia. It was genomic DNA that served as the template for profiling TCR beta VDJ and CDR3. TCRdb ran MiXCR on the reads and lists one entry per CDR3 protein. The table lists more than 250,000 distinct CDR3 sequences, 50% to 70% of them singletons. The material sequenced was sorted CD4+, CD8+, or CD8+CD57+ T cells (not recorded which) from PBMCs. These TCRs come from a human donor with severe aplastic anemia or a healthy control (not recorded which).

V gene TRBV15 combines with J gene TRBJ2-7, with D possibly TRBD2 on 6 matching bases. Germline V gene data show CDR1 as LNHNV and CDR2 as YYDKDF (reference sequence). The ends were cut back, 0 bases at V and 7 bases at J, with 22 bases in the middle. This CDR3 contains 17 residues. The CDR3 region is CATSRDRAGRQSNEQYF. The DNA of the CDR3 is TGTGCCACCAGCAGAGATAGGGCGGGGAGGCAATCCAATGAGCAGTACTTC.

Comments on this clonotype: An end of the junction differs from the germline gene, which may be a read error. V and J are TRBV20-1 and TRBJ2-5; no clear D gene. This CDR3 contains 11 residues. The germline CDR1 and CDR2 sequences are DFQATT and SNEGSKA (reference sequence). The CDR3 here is CSARAGETQCF. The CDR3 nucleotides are TGCAGTGCTAGAGCGGGTGAGACCCAGTGCTTC.

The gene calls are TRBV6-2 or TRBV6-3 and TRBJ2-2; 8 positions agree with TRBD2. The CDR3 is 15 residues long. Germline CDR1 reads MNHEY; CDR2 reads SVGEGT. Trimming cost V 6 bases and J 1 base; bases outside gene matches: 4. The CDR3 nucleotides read TGTGCCAGCAGGCTCAGCGGGGGGAACACCGGGGAGCTGTTTTTT. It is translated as CASRLSGGNTGELFF.

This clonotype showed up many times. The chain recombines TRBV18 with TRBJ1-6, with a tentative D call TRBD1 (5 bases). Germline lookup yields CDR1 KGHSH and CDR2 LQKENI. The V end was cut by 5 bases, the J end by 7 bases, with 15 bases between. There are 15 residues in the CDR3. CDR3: CASSGAAGMNSPLHF. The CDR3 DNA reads TGTGCCAGCTCAGGGGCGGCAGGGATGAATTCACCCCTCCACTTT.

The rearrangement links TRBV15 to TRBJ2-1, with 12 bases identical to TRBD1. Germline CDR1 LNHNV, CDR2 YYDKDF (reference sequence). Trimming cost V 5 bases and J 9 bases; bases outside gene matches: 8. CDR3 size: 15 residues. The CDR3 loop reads CATSVEGQGASEQFF. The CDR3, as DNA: TGTGCCACCAGCGTCGAGGGACAGGGGGCAAGTGAGCAGTTCTTC.

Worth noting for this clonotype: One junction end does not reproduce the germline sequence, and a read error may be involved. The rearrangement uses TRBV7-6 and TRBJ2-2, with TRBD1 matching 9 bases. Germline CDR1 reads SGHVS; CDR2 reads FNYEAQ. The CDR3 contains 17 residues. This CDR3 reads CASSLTGQGKRTGELSW. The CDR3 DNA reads TGTGCCAGCAGCTTAACTGGACAGGGGAAAAGGACCGGGGAGCTGTCTTGG.

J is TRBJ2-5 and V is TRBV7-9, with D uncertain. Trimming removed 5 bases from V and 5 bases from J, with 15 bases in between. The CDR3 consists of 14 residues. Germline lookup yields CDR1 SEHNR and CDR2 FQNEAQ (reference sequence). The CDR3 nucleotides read TGTGCCAGCAGCACGAATTCAGATTGGGAGACCCAGTACTTC. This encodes CASSTNSDWETQYF.

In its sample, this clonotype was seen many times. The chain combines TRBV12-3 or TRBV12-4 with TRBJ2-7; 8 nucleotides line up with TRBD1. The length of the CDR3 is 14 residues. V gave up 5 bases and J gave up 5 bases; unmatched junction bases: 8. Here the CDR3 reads CASSTNDRGDEQYF. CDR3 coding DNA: TGTGCCAGCAGTACCAATGACAGGGGCGACGAGCAGTACTTC.

DNA of the CDR3: TGTGCCAGCAGGCCCGGACAGACCTACGAGCAGTACTTC. It codes for CASRPGQTYEQYF. The rearrangement links TRBV25-1 to TRBJ2-7; possible D gene TRBD1, 6 bases. The V gene lost 6 bases and the J gene lost 2 bases, with 11 bases spanning the gap. Germline V gives CDR1 MGHDK, CDR2 SYGVNS. The CDR3 is 13 residues long.

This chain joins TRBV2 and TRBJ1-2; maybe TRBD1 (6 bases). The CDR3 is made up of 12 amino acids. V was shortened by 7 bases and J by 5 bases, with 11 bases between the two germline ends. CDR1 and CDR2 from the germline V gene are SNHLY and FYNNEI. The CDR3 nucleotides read TGTGCCAGCACGGCGGGGGCATATGGCTACACCTTC. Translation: CASTAGAYGYTF.

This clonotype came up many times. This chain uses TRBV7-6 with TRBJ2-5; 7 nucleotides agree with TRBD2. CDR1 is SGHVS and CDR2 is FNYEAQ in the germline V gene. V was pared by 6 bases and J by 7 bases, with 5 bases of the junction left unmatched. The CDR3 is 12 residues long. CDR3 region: CASRSGVGTQYF. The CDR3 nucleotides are TGTGCCAGCAGGAGCGGGGTTGGGACCCAGTACTTC. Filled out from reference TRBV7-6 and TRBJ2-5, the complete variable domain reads GAGVSQSPRYKVTKRGQDVALRCDPISGHVSLYWYRQALGQGPEFLTYFNYEAQQDKSGLPNDRFSAERPEGSISTLTIQRTEQRDSAMYRCASRSGVGTQYFGPGTRLLVL.

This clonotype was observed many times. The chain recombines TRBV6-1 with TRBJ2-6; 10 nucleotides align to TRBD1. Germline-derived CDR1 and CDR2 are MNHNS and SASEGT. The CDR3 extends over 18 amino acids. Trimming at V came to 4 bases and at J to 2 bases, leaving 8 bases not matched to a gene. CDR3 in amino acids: CASSVHGTGVPGANVLTF. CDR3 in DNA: TGTGCCAGCAGTGTCCACGGGACAGGGGTACCTGGGGCCAACGTCCTGACTTTC.

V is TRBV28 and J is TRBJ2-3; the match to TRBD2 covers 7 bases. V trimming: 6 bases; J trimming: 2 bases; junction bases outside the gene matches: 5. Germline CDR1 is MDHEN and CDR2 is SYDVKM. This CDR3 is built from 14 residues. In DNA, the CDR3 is TGTGCCAGCAGGTCGGGGGGAATCACAGATACGCAGTATTTT. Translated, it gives CASRSGGITDTQYF.

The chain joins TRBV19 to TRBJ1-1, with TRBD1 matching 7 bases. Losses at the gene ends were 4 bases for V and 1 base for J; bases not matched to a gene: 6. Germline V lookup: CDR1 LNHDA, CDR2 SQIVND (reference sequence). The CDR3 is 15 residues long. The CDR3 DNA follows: TGTGCCAGTAGTAGCGAGGGGGCGACGAACACTGAAGCTTTCTTT. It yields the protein CASSSEGATNTEAFF.

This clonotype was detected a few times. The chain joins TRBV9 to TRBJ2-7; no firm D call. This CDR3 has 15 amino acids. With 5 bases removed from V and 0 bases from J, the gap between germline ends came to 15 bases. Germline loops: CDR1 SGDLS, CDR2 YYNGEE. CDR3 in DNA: TGTGCCAGCAGTGGCAGGACGCTTAGCTCCTACGAGCAGTACTTC. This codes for CASSGRTLSSYEQYF. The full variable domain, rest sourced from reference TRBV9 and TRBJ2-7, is DSGVTQTPKHLITATGQRVTLRCSPRSGDLSVYWYQQSLDQGLQFLIQYYNGEERAKGNILERFSAQQFPDLHSELNLSSLELGDSALYFCASSGRTLSSYEQYFGPGTRLTVT.

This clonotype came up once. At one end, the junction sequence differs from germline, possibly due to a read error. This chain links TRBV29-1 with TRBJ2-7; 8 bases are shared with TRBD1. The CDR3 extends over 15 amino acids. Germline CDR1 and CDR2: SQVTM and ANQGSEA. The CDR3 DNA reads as TGTGCCAGTAGTATAAGTACCGGGACAGGCGTCGAGCAGTACTTC. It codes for CASSISTGTGVEQYF.

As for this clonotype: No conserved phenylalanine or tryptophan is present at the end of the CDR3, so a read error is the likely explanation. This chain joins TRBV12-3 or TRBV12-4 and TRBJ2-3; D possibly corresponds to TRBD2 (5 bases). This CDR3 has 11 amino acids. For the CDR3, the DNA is TGTGCTAGTGGACTCACAGATACGCAGTATCCT. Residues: CASGLTDTQYP.

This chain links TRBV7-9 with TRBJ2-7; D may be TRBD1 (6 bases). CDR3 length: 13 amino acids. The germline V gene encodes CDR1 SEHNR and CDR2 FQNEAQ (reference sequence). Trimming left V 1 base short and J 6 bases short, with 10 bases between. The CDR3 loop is CASSLEGVGEQYF. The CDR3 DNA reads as TGTGCCAGCAGCTTAGAGGGGGTCGGCGAGCAGTACTTC.

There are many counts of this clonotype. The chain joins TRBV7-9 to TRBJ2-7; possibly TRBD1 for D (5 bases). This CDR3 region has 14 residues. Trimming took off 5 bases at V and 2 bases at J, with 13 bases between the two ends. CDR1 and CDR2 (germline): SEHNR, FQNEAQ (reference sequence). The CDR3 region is CASSGMPGPYEQYF. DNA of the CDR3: TGTGCCAGCAGCGGGATGCCAGGGCCCTACGAGCAGTACTTC.

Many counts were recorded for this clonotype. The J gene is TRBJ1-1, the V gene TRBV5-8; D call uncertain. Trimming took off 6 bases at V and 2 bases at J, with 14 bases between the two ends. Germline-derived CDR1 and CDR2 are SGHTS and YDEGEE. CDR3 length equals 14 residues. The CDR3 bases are TGTGCCAGCACCCCGACACGGGGTAACACTGAAGCTTTCTTT. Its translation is CASTPTRGNTEAFF.

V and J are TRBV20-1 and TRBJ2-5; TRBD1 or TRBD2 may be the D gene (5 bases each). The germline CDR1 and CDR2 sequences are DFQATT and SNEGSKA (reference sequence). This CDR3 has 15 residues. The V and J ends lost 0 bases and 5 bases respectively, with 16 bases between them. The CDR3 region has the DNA TGCAGTGCTAGAGACGGGACCCTACCGGGGGAGACCCAGTACTTC. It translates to CSARDGTLPGETQYF.

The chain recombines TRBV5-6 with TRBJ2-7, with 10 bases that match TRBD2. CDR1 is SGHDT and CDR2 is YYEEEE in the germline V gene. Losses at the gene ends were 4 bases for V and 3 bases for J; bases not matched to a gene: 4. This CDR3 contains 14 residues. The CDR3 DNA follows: TGTGCCAGCAGCCCCGGGACTAGCGTCTACGAGCAGTACTTC. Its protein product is CASSPGTSVYEQYF.

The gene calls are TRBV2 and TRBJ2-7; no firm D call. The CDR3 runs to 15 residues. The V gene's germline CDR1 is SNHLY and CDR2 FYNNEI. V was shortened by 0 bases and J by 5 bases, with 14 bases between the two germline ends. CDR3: CASSEAYNRVNEQYF. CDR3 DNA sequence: TGTGCCAGCAGTGAAGCGTATAACCGGGTTAACGAGCAGTACTTC.

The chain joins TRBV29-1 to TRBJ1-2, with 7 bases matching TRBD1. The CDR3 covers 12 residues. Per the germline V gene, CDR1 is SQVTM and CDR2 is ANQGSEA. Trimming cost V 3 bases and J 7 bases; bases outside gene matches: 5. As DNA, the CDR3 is TGCAGCGTTGAGGGCCAGGGGGGTGGCTACACCTTC. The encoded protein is CSVEGQGGGYTF.

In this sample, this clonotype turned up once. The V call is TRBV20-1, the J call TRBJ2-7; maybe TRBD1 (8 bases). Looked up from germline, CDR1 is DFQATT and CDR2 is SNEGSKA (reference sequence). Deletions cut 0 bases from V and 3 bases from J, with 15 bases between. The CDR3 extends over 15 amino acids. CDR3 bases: TGCAGTGCTAGAGACGACAGGGGCGGGGGCTACGAGCAGTACTTC. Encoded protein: CSARDDRGGGYEQYF.

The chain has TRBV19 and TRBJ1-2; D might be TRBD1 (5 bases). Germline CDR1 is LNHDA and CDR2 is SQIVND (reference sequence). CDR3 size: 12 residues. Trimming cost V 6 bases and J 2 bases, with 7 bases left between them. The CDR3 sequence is CASRRQNYGYTF. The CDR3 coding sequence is TGTGCCAGTAGACGACAGAACTATGGCTACACCTTC. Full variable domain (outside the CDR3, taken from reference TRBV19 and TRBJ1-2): DGGITQSPKYLFRKEGQNVTLSCEQNLNHDAMYWYRQDPGQGLRLIYYSQIVNDFQKGDIAEGYSVSREKKESFPLTVTSAQKNPTAFYLCASRRQNYGYTFGSGTRLTVV.

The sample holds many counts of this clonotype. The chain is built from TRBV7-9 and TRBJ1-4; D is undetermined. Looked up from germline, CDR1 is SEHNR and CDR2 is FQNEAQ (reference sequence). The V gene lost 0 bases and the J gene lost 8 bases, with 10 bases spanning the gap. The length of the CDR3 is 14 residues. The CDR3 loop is CASSLAGKDEKLFF. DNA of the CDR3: TGTGCCAGCAGCTTAGCGGGGAAGGACGAAAAACTGTTTTTT.